This T cell receptor beta chain was sequenced during a study of blood T cell repertoires in COVID-19 (dated by TCRdb to between 2020 and 2021). Regarding the research as a whole: The collaborator samples originated in the United States, Italy and Spain and spanned the acute and convalescent phases of COVID-19. The repertoires were released in a freely available public database intended as a resource for research on the immune response to SARS-CoV-2. The material from the prospective study consisted of cDNA or gDNA derived from T cells, B-cell-depleted T cells, or PBMCs. Where available, HLA class I and class II types were taken from metadata supplied by the sample provider and were not determined by assay-based typing. A de-identified subject ID, COVID-19 status, age in years and sex were almost always included in the sample metadata. The samples were drawn from two sources: the first 160 participants of the ongoing ImmuneRACE study, and 1,254 subjects contributed by 6 global collaborators. Subjects who had been exposed to COVID-19, were actively infected with it, or had recovered from it provided the deeply sampled blood TCRbeta repertoires that made up the dataset.

Study-wide findings and limitations: Clinical and demographic metadata were provided uncurated, with the amount varying by source and participant.

V loses 0 bases of germline sequence and J loses 2 bases, and the interval between the two ends is 10 bases. Including the terminal cysteine and phenylalanine, the CDR3 comprises 16 residues. Of all the DNA, just the CDR3 is kept, 48 bases in frame from base 1. Via the germline V gene (reference sequence), CDR1 is MNHNY and CDR2 SVGAGI. In the case of this clone: This clone's antigen is unknown. Base qualities are not at hand, and no much larger clone is one base apart.

TCRbeta CDR3 regions were amplified from genomic DNA using the immunoSEQ Assay, a bias-controlled multiplex PCR. The paper's data handling went like this. Nucleated cell counts per sample were estimated from amplification of reference gene primers within the assay. To quantify the absolute abundance of each unique TCRbeta CDR3 rearrangement, sequence reads were collapsed and filtered. Productive Simpson clonality was computed per sample as the square root of Simpson's diversity index over productive rearrangements. The immuneACCESS repertoire file appears here via TCRdb, limited to in-frame rearrangements. These files lack a portion of the clones; in checked studies, under half of the deficit traces to unresolved V genes, and the cause of the others is not known. That table gives V, J and clone size, and the DNA gave D and trimming. Counted in this sample were 180,000 or so clones; approximately 83% of them appeared once. The top ten constitute roughly 6.9% of the sample.

Participants in the prospective study were enrolled through a virtual design, were aged 18 to 89 years, and lived in some 24 United States geographic areas. To assign participants to cohorts, the prospective study relied on clinical history that participants themselves reported in a screening survey and a study questionnaire. Recovered participants in ImmuneRACE Cohort 3 were defined as having two consecutive negative NP/OP PCR tests, clearance from a healthcare professional, or resolution of symptoms. Each participant in the prospective study had whole blood, serum and a nasopharyngeal or oropharyngeal swab collected by mobile phlebotomists. Over an approximately 2-month period, participants in the prospective study had the option of providing additional blood draws and questionnaires. Before DNA extraction, prospective study blood samples were shipped either frozen or at room temperature.

The TCR was taken from a man between 40 and 49 years old who had recovered from COVID-19. The material sequenced was PBMCs or T cells enriched from blood (not recorded which). The sequence joins TRBV6-6 to TRBJ1-4; the D gene identity is not certain. The CDR3 has the sequence CASSYSMGGTNEKLFF. The nucleotide sequence reads as follows: TGTGCCAGCAGTTACTCTATGGGAGGGACTAATGAAAAACTGTTTTTT.